The 4 T cell receptor beta chains below all came from one sample that was sequenced in a study of blood T cell repertoires in COVID-19. TCRdb keeps only in-frame clones here, not all; method: immunoSEQ multiplex PCR. The sample holds 200,000 to 250,000 clones, 75% to 90% seen once. Sequenced sample: peripheral blood. The receptor source for this set is a woman older than 75 with COVID-19, enrolled during active disease.

This chain links TRBV7-2 with TRBJ2-1; D is ambiguous. V lost 1 base and J lost 7, with 17 bases in between. Germline V gene sequence: CDR1 SGHTA, CDR2 FQGNSA. The CDR3 runs 16 residues. The CDR3 region has the DNA TGTGCCAGCAGCTTAGAGGCGTCGGCGGCTTGGAATGAGCAGTTCTTC. Translated, it gives CASSLEASAAWNEQFF. Supplemented by reference TRBV7-2 and TRBJ2-1, the full variable domain reads GAGVSQSPSNKVTEKGKDVELRCDPISGHTALYWYRQSLGQGLEFLIYFQGNSAPDKSGLPSDRFSAERTGGSVSTLTIQRTQQEDSAVYLCASSLEASAAWNEQFFGPGTRLTVL.

The V gene is TRBV2, the J gene TRBJ1-2, with a weak D call TRBD1 (5 bases). Germline assignment: CDR1 SNHLY and CDR2 FYNNEI. V lost 7 bases, J lost 3 bases, and 33 bases lay in between. CDR3 length equals 20 residues. The CDR3: CASTKLRLGFGTDSDYGYTF. CDR3 sequence (DNA): TGTGCCAGCACCAAACTCCGTTTAGGGTTTGGGACTGACAGCGACTATGGCTACACCTTC.

This clone appeared a single time. The chain joins TRBV6-2 or TRBV6-3 to TRBJ2-7; TRBD1 aligns across 7 bases. Germline CDR1 and CDR2: MNHEY and SVGEGT. CDR3 size: 14 residues. V lost 2 bases and J lost 4; bases outside the gene matches: 5. CDR3 amino acids: CASSYLGQSYEQYF. The CDR3 DNA reads as TGTGCCAGCAGTTACCTGGGACAGTCTTACGAGCAGTACTTC.

V usage is TRBV7-2 and J usage is TRBJ1-1; D might be TRBD1 (5 bases). The germline V and J ends were trimmed by 8 bases and 1 base, with 23 bases remaining between them. Looked up from germline, CDR1 is SGHTA and CDR2 is FQGNSA. The CDR3 is made up of 17 amino acids. CDR3 sequence (DNA): TGTGCCAGCTCCCCCAGGGCCCCCTTTGAAGGGAACACTGAAGCTTTCTTT. Its translation is CASSPRAPFEGNTEAFF.